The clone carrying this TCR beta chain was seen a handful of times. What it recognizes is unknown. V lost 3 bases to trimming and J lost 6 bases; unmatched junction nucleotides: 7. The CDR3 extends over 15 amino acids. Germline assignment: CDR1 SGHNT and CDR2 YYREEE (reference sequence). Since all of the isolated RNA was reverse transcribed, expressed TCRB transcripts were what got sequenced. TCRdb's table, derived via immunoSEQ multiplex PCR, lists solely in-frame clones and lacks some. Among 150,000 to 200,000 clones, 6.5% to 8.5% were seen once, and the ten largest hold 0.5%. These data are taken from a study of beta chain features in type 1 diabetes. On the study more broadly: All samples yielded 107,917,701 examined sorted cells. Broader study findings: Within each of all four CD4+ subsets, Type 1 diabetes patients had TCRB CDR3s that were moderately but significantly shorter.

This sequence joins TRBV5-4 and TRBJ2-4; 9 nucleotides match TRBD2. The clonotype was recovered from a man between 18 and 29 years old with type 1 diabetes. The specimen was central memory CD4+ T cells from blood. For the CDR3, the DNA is TGTGCCAGCAGCTCATGGACTAGCGCGGCAAACATTCAGTACTTC. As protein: CASSSWTSAANIQYF.